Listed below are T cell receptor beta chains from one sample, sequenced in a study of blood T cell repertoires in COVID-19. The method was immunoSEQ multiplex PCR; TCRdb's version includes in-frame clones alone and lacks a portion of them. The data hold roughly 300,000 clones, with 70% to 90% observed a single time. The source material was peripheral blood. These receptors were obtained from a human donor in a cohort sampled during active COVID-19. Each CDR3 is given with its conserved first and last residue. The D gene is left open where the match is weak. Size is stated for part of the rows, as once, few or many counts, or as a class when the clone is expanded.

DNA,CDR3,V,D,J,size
TGTGCCAGCAGCTTATTACGGGGGAAGGTCAATGAGCAGTTCTTC,CASSLLRGKVNEQFF,TRBV11-2,.,TRBJ2-1,.
TGTGCCTGGTCGACAGGCGGGGGCGAGCAGTACTTC,CAWSTGGGEQYF,TRBV30,.,TRBJ2-7,.
TGTGCCAGCAGGGCGGCACCCGCAGATACGCAGTATTTT,CASRAAPADTQYF,TRBV2,.,TRBJ2-3,.
TGTGCCAGCAGCATCACGAGGGGGGGCTCCTATAATTCACCCCTCCACTTT,CASSITRGGSYNSPLHF,TRBV7-9,.,TRBJ1-6,.
TGTGCCAGCAGCCGCGCCCGATCGACAGATACGCAGTATTTT,CASSRARSTDTQYF,TRBV14,.,TRBJ2-3,.
TGTGCCAGCATGGGGGGGACTGAAGCTTTCTTT,CASMGGTEAFF,TRBV3-1/TRBV3-2,.,TRBJ1-1,.
TGTGCCAGCAGCTTAGCAGGGGTCACCGGGGAGCTGTTTTTT,CASSLAGVTGELFF,TRBV7-9,.,TRBJ2-2,.
TGTGCCAGCAGTTGGCTCACAGATACGCAGTATTTT,CASSWLTDTQYF,TRBV12-3/TRBV12-4,.,TRBJ2-3,.
TGTGCCAGCAGTGCCTTGTCTGAAGCTTTCTTT,CASSALSEAFF,TRBV2,.,TRBJ1-1,.
TGCGCCAGCAGTGACCGAGCAAACAGGGGCGATGAGCAGTTCTTC,CASSDRANRGDEQFF,TRBV10-1,TRBD1,TRBJ2-1,.
TGTGCCAGTAAGGTTTCGGCTAGCGGGGGGGCGCGAGGCGAGACCCAGTACTTC,CASKVSASGGARGETQYF,TRBV19,TRBD2,TRBJ2-5,.
TGTGCCTGGAGTGGTATGAGCTTTAACTCTGGAAACACCATATATTTT,CAWSGMSFNSGNTIYF,TRBV30,.,TRBJ1-3,.
TGTGCCTGGAGTGTAGGGCGGGGGGCACGCACAGATACGCAGTATTTT,CAWSVGRGARTDTQYF,TRBV30,TRBD2,TRBJ2-3,.
TGTGCCAGCAGCTCTAGGAGTCAAGAGACCCAGTACTTC,CASSSRSQETQYF,TRBV7-9,.,TRBJ2-5,.
TGCGCCAGCAGTGAGAGGACAGGGTTTGGCTACACCTTC,CASSERTGFGYTF,TRBV10-2,TRBD1,TRBJ1-2,.
TGTGCCAGCAGTAGGGACAGGAGCTACGAGCAGTACTTC,CASSRDRSYEQYF,TRBV27,TRBD1,TRBJ2-7,.
TGTGCCAGCAGCGTAGCACTAGCGGGGGATTCTAGCACAGATACGCAGTATTTT,CASSVALAGDSSTDTQYF,TRBV9,TRBD2,TRBJ2-3,.
TGTGCCAGCAGCCCCTTGATCAAATCCCCGCACCGGGACAGGGTTCATGAGCAGTTCTTC,CASSPLIKSPHRDRVHEQFF,TRBV7-3,TRBD1,TRBJ2-1,.
TGTGCCAGCTCCCCCCAAAAGAGCACTGAAGCTTTCTTT,CASSPQKSTEAFF,TRBV18,.,TRBJ1-1,.
TGTGCCAGCAGCTCCCGCCCCATTCACAGCCGCTCTGGGGCCAACGTCCTGACTTTC,CASSSRPIHSRSGANVLTF,TRBV7-3,.,TRBJ2-6,.
TGCAGTGGGCACAGAGAAGCTTTCTTT,CSGHREAFF,TRBV20-1,.,TRBJ1-1,.
TGTGCCAGCAGTTTATTTTTCTCTCAGCCCCAGCATTTT,CASSLFFSQPQHF,TRBV27,.,TRBJ1-5,.
TGTGCCAGCAGCCCACAGGGGGCGGGCACCGGGGAGCTGTTTTTT,CASSPQGAGTGELFF,TRBV6-4,TRBD1,TRBJ2-2,.
TGTGCCAGCAGTAGAGACAGAGACTATGGCTACACCTTC,CASSRDRDYGYTF,TRBV27,.,TRBJ1-2,.
TGTGCCAGCAGCTTAAGTCGGTCAAAATCAGATACGCAGTATTTT,CASSLSRSKSDTQYF,TRBV7-2,.,TRBJ2-3,.
TGTGCCAGCAGCTTCACAGGCAAAAACATTCAGTACTTC,CASSFTGKNIQYF,TRBV7-2,.,TRBJ2-4,.
TGTGCCTGGAGTTCAGGCTCGGCCTACACTGAAGCTTTCTTT,CAWSSGSAYTEAFF,TRBV30,.,TRBJ1-1,.
TGTGCCAGTAGTTTCTCGCGGGACCACACCTTC,CASSFSRDHTF,TRBV19,.,TRBJ1-2,.
TGTGCCAGCAGCCAAGGCCCGGACACCATATATTTT,CASSQGPDTIYF,TRBV4-2,.,TRBJ1-3,.
TGTGCCAGCAGGCCCCTCGCGGATAACACCGGGGAGCTGTTTTTT,CASRPLADNTGELFF,TRBV28,.,TRBJ2-2,.
TGTGCCAGCAGCTTAAAAGGGGGGGCGACGGGGTCTCAGCCCCAGCATTTT,CASSLKGGATGSQPQHF,TRBV7-8,.,TRBJ1-5,.
TGCGCCAGCAGCCAAGGACAGGGTACGTCCGTTTTAGATACGCAGTATTTT,CASSQGQGTSVLDTQYF,TRBV4-1,TRBD1,TRBJ2-3,.
TGTGCCAGCAGTTACGCAACCAGGGCTTTCTTT,CASSYATRAFF,TRBV6-5,.,TRBJ1-1,.
TGCGCCAGCAGCCAAGGGGGCCCGGGTCCACCCCTCCACTTT,CASSQGGPGPPLHF,TRBV4-1,.,TRBJ1-6,.
TGCGCCAGCAGCCGGTATAGCAATCAGCCCCAGCATTTT,CASSRYSNQPQHF,TRBV5-1,.,TRBJ1-5,.
TGTGCCAGCAGCCTATCAGGGGCCCCTGGCTACACCTTC,CASSLSGAPGYTF,TRBV7-9,.,TRBJ1-2,few
TGTGCCAGCAGCGCCGGAGCTCGGACAGGGAATGAGCAGTTCTTC,CASSAGARTGNEQFF,TRBV5-5,TRBD1,TRBJ2-1,.
TGTGCCAGCAGTCGCGGGATCCGGGACGAGCAGTACTTC,CASSRGIRDEQYF,TRBV6-5,.,TRBJ2-7,.
TGCGCCAGCAGCCCCACGGGACACAGAACCCTAAACTATGGCTACACCTTC,CASSPTGHRTLNYGYTF,TRBV5-1,.,TRBJ1-2,.
TGTGCCAGCAGTGACGCCCCCGGGGGGCAAACTGAAGCTTTCTTT,CASSDAPGGQTEAFF,TRBV9,.,TRBJ1-1,few
TGCGCCAGCAGTACAGGGGCCGATGGGGTAAACACTGAAGCTTTCTTT,CASSTGADGVNTEAFF,TRBV5-1,TRBD1,TRBJ1-1,.
TGTGCCAGTAGTAGCGGGACAGGGGGGAACTATGGCTACACCTTC,CASSSGTGGNYGYTF,TRBV19,TRBD1,TRBJ1-2,many